These 20 T cell receptor beta chains were all obtained from the same sample, sequenced in a study of T-cell memory formation after mild COVID-19. Each CDR3 protein is one row after TCRdb ran MiXCR on the 5' RACE reads. Seen here are 170,000 or so distinct CDR3 sequences, around a fifth observed once, and the top ten hold 20% to 25%. Material for sequencing was PBMCs or a T cell subset sorted from them (not recorded which). The source is an adult woman who had mild COVID-19 (a few samples of this study predate the infection). Cell type and time point are not known.

This chain connects TRBV15 to TRBJ1-3, with D perhaps matching TRBD1 (5 bases). V dropped 0 bases and J dropped 2 bases, with 8 bases sitting between them. CDR1 LNHNV and CDR2 YYDKDF come from the germline V gene (reference sequence). CDR3 length equals 15 residues. The chain's CDR3 is CATSRDRGAGNTIYF. Written as DNA, the CDR3 is TGTGCCACCAGCAGAGATAGAGGGGCTGGAAACACCATATATTTT.

The CDR3 reads CATSEPGLDEQYF. The CDR3 DNA reads as TGTGCCACCAGTGAGCCAGGGTTAGACGAGCAGTACTTC. The V and J genes are TRBV24-1 and TRBJ2-7, with TRBD1 as a possible D gene (5 bases). Germline-derived CDR1 and CDR2 are KGHDR and SFDVKD. V gave up 4 bases and J gave up 5 bases, with 11 bases separating them. The CDR3 consists of 13 residues.

This clonotype was picked up many times. J is TRBJ2-1 and V is TRBV12-3 or TRBV12-4; 10 nucleotides align to TRBD2. The V segment lost 3 bases and the J segment 1 base; nucleotides outside the gene matches: 15. This CDR3 spans 20 amino acids. The CDR3 protein is CASSFGSSGGRIPSYNEQFF. The CDR3 DNA sequence: TGTGCCAGCAGTTTTGGGTCTAGCGGGGGTCGCATCCCATCCTACAATGAGCAGTTCTTC.

This clonotype was counted a few times. The chain links TRBV12-3 or TRBV12-4 to TRBJ2-5, with TRBD1 identical over 10 bases. J was trimmed by 3 bases and V by 3 bases; bases with no gene match: 4. The CDR3 runs 15 residues. The CDR3 region is CASSFSGTGEETQYF. The DNA for the CDR3 is TGTGCCAGCAGTTTCTCAGGGACAGGGGAAGAGACCCAGTACTTC.

The V gene is TRBV24-1, the J gene TRBJ1-5; 9 nucleotides agree with TRBD1. CDR1 and CDR2 (germline): KGHDR, SFDVKD. The CDR3 spans 23 residues. V gave up 5 bases and J gave up 2 bases; unmatched junction bases: 27. The CDR3 sequence: CATSAPGLVKPPGQGEGNQPQHF. DNA of the CDR3: TGTGCCACCAGTGCTCCCGGTTTAGTCAAGCCCCCGGGACAGGGTGAGGGCAATCAGCCCCAGCATTTT.

V and J are TRBV5-1 and TRBJ2-7; 10 nucleotides align to TRBD1. Germline V gives CDR1 SGHRS, CDR2 YFSETQ. The CDR3 covers 15 residues. With V trimmed by 6 bases and J by 0 bases, 6 bases remained unmatched. In DNA form, the CDR3 reads TGCGCCAGCACAGAAGGGACAGGGGTCTCCTACGAGCAGTACTTC. This sequence encodes CASTEGTGVSYEQYF.

This clonotype was picked up a small number of times. The rearrangement joins TRBV9 to TRBJ2-1, with D perhaps matching TRBD1 (6 bases). Germline V lookup: CDR1 SGDLS, CDR2 YYNGEE. This CDR3 has 16 amino acids. Trimming stripped 1 base from V and 1 base from J, with 12 bases between. CDR3 sequence: CASSVPQQGSYNEQFF. CDR3 DNA sequence: TGTGCCAGCAGCGTACCTCAGCAGGGGTCCTACAATGAGCAGTTCTTC.

The chain combines TRBV7-2 with TRBJ2-7; 12 bases are shared with TRBD2. This CDR3 comprises 15 residues. Losses at the gene ends were 3 bases for V and 6 bases for J; bases not matched to a gene: 6. Germline CDR1 is SGHTA and CDR2 is FQGNSA. The chain's CDR3 is CASSFRLAGGGEQYF. In DNA form, the CDR3 reads TGTGCCAGCAGCTTTAGGCTAGCGGGAGGGGGCGAGCAGTACTTC. The full variable domain, with the rest looked up from reference TRBV7-2 and TRBJ2-7, is GAGVSQSPSNKVTEKGKDVELRCDPISGHTALYWYRQSLGQGLEFLIYFQGNSAPDKSGLPSDRFSAERTGGSVSTLTIQRTQQEDSAVYLCASSFRLAGGGEQYFGPGTRLTVT.

This clonotype occurred a few times. V is TRBV5-1 and J is TRBJ2-7; 8 nucleotides line up with TRBD1. The CDR3 is 14 residues long. The V and J ends lost 2 bases and 5 bases, in that order; junction bases with no gene match: 6. CDR1 SGHRS and CDR2 YFSETQ come from the germline V gene. The CDR3 DNA is TGCGCCAGCAGCTTAGGACAGGGTTCGGACGAGCAGTACTTC. Amino acid sequence: CASSLGQGSDEQYF.

This clonotype showed up just a few times. The genes are TRBV5-6 and TRBJ2-5, with 7 bases aligning to TRBD1. CDR1 is SGHDT and CDR2 is YYEEEE in the germline V gene. Trimming took 4 bases from V and 5 from J; bases not matched to a gene: 5. This CDR3 contains 13 residues. The CDR3 reads CASSQTGKETQYF. DNA for the CDR3: TGTGCCAGCAGCCAGACAGGGAAGGAGACCCAGTACTTC.

The chain couples TRBV7-9 to TRBJ2-1; no clear D gene. Trimming took 5 bases from V and 6 from J, leaving 11 bases between them. Germline loops: CDR1 SEHNR, CDR2 FQNEAQ (reference sequence). This CDR3 region has 13 residues. The CDR3 DNA follows: TGTGCCAGCAGCCCTTCGGCCGCCAATGAGCAGTTCTTC. Translating it yields CASSPSAANEQFF.

This chain uses TRBV10-3 with TRBJ2-2; no clear D gene. Germline V CDR1 and CDR2: ENHRY, SYGVKD. The CDR3 is 17 amino acids. Trimming took off 3 bases at V and 1 base at J, with 15 bases between the two ends. CDR3 residues: CAISDPGAVVNTGELFF. In DNA form, the CDR3 reads TGTGCCATCAGTGACCCGGGTGCGGTCGTGAACACCGGGGAGCTGTTTTTT.

For the CDR3, the DNA is TGTGCCACCAGTGTACAGGATCGAGCGGGCTACACCTTC. It encodes CATSVQDRAGYTF. This chain joins TRBV24-1 and TRBJ1-2; D is perhaps TRBD1 (5 bases). Trimming removed 5 bases from V and 8 bases from J, with 14 bases in between. This CDR3 is 13 amino acids long. Germline values: CDR1 KGHDR, CDR2 SFDVKD.

As DNA, the CDR3 is TGTGCCAGCAGTACAAGGGGGCAGAACACTGAAGCTTTCTTT. It yields the protein CASSTRGQNTEAFF. The rearrangement joins TRBV2 to TRBJ1-1, with TRBD1 matching 7 bases. Germline values: CDR1 SNHLY, CDR2 FYNNEI. V lost 5 bases to trimming and J lost 1 base; unmatched junction nucleotides: 4. CDR3 length equals 14 residues.

The chain carries TRBV5-8 and TRBJ1-1, with 8 bases fitting TRBD1. The CDR3 is 16 amino acids. J gave up 6 bases and V 2 bases, and 12 bases lay outside the gene matches. Germline V lookup: CDR1 SGHTS, CDR2 YDEGEE. CDR3 DNA: TGTGCCAGCAGCTTACATCGGACAGGGTCGGTCGCTGAAGCTTTCTTT. It is translated as CASSLHRTGSVAEAFF.

The rearrangement links TRBV27 to TRBJ2-1, with 10 bases aligning to TRBD2. The CDR3 is 17 amino acids. CDR1 is MNHEY and CDR2 is SMNVEV in the germline V gene (reference sequence). J gave up 9 bases and V 5 bases, and 16 bases lay outside the gene matches. CDR3 protein: CASSPQLPSGRATEQFF. CDR3 bases: TGTGCCAGCAGTCCTCAGCTTCCCAGCGGGAGGGCCACTGAGCAGTTCTTC.

This clonotype was counted between two and nine times. The chain couples TRBV5-1 to TRBJ2-7; a possible D gene is TRBD2 (6 bases). V was shortened by 0 bases and J by 6 bases, with 10 bases between the two germline ends. This CDR3 is 13 amino acids long. Germline CDR1 is SGHRS and CDR2 is YFSETQ. The CDR3 protein is CASSLARGTEQYF. For the CDR3, the DNA is TGCGCCAGCAGCTTGGCTCGCGGGACCGAGCAGTACTTC. The whole variable domain, remainder taken from reference TRBV5-1 and TRBJ2-7, is KAGVTQTPRYLIKTRGQQVTLSCSPISGHRSVSWYQQTPGQGLQFLFEYFSETQRNKGNFPGRFSGRQFSNSRSEMNVSTLELGDSALYLCASSLARGTEQYFGPGTRLTVT.

In its sample, this clonotype was seen a few times. The rearrangement joins TRBV7-9 to TRBJ2-1; D is uncertain. Looked up from germline, CDR1 is SEHNR and CDR2 is FQNEAQ (reference sequence). The CDR3 contains 14 residues. The ends were cut back, 7 bases at V and 6 bases at J, with 16 bases in the middle. The CDR3 region is CASMTGRPANEQFF. The CDR3 DNA reads TGTGCCAGCATGACCGGAAGACCGGCCAATGAGCAGTTCTTC.

Ten or more counts support this clonotype. The rearrangement links TRBV11-2 to TRBJ2-1, with D unclear. The CDR3 contains 14 residues. Per germline, CDR1 SGHAT and CDR2 FQNNGV. The V and J ends lost 2 bases and 2 bases respectively, with 7 bases between them. CDR3 bases: TGTGCCAGCAGCTTAAGGCCTACCTACAATGAGCAGTTCTTC. Translated, it gives CASSLRPTYNEQFF.

This chain connects TRBV4-1 to TRBJ2-1, with D perhaps matching TRBD1 or TRBD2 (7 bases each). V dropped 2 bases and J dropped 9 bases, with 14 bases sitting between them. Germline V gene lookup returns CDR1 MGHRA and CDR2 YSYEKL. This CDR3 has 14 residues. The DNA for the CDR3 is TGCGCCAGCAGCCAACCACAGGGGAGGGGTGAGCAGTTCTTC. Its protein product is CASSQPQGRGEQFF.